These T cell receptor delta chains were read from a single sample in a study of human gamma delta and Vdelta1 T cells. TCRdb re-called the PCR reads through CATT. The sample consists of about 6,400 delta-chain clones, around 40% of them appearing once. Which antigens these TCRs recognize remains unknown. Sequenced input: Vdelta1 gamma-delta T cells from blood grown in culture (DOT cells). These receptor sequences come from a human donor in good health. Each CDR3 is given with its conserved first and last residue. The order of the fields is V gene, D gene, clone size, J gene, CDR3 protein, CDR3 DNA. A D gene is named only where the DNA matches it firmly. The size of a clone is reported for some rows only, either as once, few or many, or as a class for expanded clones.

TRDV1	TRDD3	.	TRDJ4	CALGELRLGASYGSGGYARPLIF	TGTGCTCTTGGGGAACTTCGGCTCGGAGCTTCCTATGGCTCTGGGGGATACGCGAGACCCCTGATCTTT
TRDV1	TRDD3	few	TRDJ1	CALGELVLGDTAHQGLIF	TGTGCTCTTGGGGAACTAGTTTTGGGGGATACGGCGCATCAGGGACTCATCTTT
TRDV1	.	.	TRDJ1	CALGNSDGGKLIF	TGTGCTCTTGGGAACTCCGATGGGGGCAAACTCATCTTT
TRDV2	TRDD3	.	TRDJ3	CACDSTNLGDTPSRWDTRQMFF	TGTGCCTGTGACTCTACTAACCTGGGGGATACACCCTCTAGGTGGGACACCCGACAGATGTTTTTC
TRDV1	TRDD3	.	TRDJ1	CALGVRGVLGDGGKLIF	TGTGCTCTTGGAGTCCGGGGCGTACTGGGGGATGGAGGTAAACTCATCTTT
TRDV1	TRDD3	few	TRDJ1	CALGEPRQWQLGVYTDKLIF	TGTGCTCTTGGGGAGCCTCGCCAATGGCAACTGGGGGTGTACACCGATAAACTCATCTTT
TRDV1	TRDD3	.	TRDJ1	CALGELPQILGDGGLIF	TGTGCTCTTGGGGAACTTCCTCAAATACTGGGGGATGGGGGACTCATCTTT
TRDV1	.	.	TRDJ1	CALGESRDKGSDKLIF	TGTGCTCTTGGGGAATCCCGGGATAAAGGTTCCGATAAACTCATCTTT
TRDV1	.	once	TRDJ1	CALGELIPPATGLGLSKLIF	TGTGCTCTTGGGGAACTAATCCCCCCCGCTACTGGGTTGGGCCTGTCTAAACTCATCTTT
TRDV1	TRDD3	.	TRDJ1	CALGELIFRGGIRGNKLIF	TGTGCTCTTGGGGAACTGATCTTCCGAGGGGGGATACGCGGAAATAAACTCATCTTT
TRDV1	TRDD3	.	TRDJ1	CALGELILGDIFPLTGGPPSMTDKLIF	TGTGCTCTTGGGGAACTCATTCTCGGCGATATATTCCCACTAACTGGGGGACCCCCTTCGATGACCGATAAACTCATCTTT
TRDV1	TRDD3	.	TRDJ1	CALGGRFLREGGGYDYTDKLIF	TGTGCTCTTGGGGGACGCTTCCTACGTGAAGGTGGGGGATACGATTACACCGATAAACTCATCTTT
TRAV29/DV5	.	few	TRDJ1	CAASVEPIGKLIF	TGTGCAGCAAGCGTGGAACCTATAGGTAAACTCATCTTT
TRDV1	TRDD3	.	TRDJ1	CALGELPSYAVWGMGPPYTDKLIF	TGTGCTCTTGGGGAACTCCCCTCCTACGCAGTCTGGGGGATGGGGCCCCCGTACACCGATAAACTCATCTTT
TRDV1	TRDD3	.	TRDJ1	CALGEGVPWGVKADKLIF	TGTGCTCTTGGGGAAGGCGTACCCTGGGGGGTAAAAGCCGATAAACTCATCTTT
TRDV1	TRDD3	.	TRDJ2	CALGELPYWGSDGMETAQLFF	TGTGCTCTTGGGGAACTGCCGTACTGGGGATCCGACGGGATGGAGACAGCACAACTCTTCTTT
TRDV2	TRDD3	.	TRDJ1	CACETGGYTDKLIF	TGTGCCTGTGAGACTGGGGGATACACCGATAAACTCATCTTT